What follows describes a single TCR beta chain. Its antigen remains unidentified. The table came from immunoSEQ multiplex PCR; TCRdb's copy has only in-frame clones and leaves some out. This repertoire shows about 27,000 clones, around 80% found once; its top ten account for around 7.6%. This CDR3 contains 15 residues. V shed 5 bases, J shed 4 bases, and the junction held 8 bases outside the gene matches. Germline CDR1 and CDR2: SEHNR and FQNEAQ (reference sequence). Time point: week 35, safety follow-up. Mutant IDH1 20-mer peptide, at 300 ug, made up each vaccine dose, with topical imiquimod. Patients underwent eight vaccinations, which took place in weeks 1, 3, 5, 7, 11, 15, 19 and 23. The sample comes from a study of a mutant IDH1 vaccine in newly diagnosed glioma. Whole-study findings and limits: There seemed to be no relation between pseudoprogression and changes in top peripheral T cell clonotypes.

The sample in question was PBMCs, obtained from a glioma patient whose treatment included an IDH1 peptide vaccine. This chain joins TRBV7-9 and TRBJ1-5, with TRBD1 identical over 7 bases. The TCR originated in a man over 45 with glioma. The CDR3 sequence is CASSPQGDGNQPQHF. The CDR3 DNA reads as TGTGCCAGCAGCCCTCAGGGGGACGGGAATCAGCCCCAGCATTTT.